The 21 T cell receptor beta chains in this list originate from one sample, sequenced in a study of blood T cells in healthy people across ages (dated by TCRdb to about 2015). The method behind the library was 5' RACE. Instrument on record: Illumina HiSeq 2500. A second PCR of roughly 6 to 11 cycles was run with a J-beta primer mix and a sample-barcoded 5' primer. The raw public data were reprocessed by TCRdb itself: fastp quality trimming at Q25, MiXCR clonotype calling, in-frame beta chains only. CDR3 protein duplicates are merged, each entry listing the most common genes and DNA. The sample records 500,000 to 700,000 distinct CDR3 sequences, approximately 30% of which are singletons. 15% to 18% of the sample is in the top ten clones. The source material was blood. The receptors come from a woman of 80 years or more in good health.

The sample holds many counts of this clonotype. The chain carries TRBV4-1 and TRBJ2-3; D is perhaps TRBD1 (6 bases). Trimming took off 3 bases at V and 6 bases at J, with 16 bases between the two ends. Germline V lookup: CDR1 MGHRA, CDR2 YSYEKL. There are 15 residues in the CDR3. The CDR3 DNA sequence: TGCGCCAGCAGCCAGGGGGCAGGGTATGCGGATACGCAGTATTTT. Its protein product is CASSQGAGYADTQYF.

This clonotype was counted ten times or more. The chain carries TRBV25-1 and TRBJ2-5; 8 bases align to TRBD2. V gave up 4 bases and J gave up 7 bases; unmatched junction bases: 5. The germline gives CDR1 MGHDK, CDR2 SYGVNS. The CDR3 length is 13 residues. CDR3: CASSGPGGRTQYF. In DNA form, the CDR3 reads TGTGCCAGCAGTGGCCCGGGGGGGCGGACCCAGTACTTC.

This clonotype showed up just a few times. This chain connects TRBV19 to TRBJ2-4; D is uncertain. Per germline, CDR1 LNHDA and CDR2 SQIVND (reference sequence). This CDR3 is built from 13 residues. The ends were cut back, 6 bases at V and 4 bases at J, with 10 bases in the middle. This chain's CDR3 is CASRPTQKNIQYF. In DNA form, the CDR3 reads TGTGCCAGTAGACCTACACAAAAAAACATTCAGTACTTC. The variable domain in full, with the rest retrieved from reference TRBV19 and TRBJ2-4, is DGGITQSPKYLFRKEGQNVTLSCEQNLNHDAMYWYRQDPGQGLRLIYYSQIVNDFQKGDIAEGYSVSREKKESFPLTVTSAQKNPTAFYLCASRPTQKNIQYFGAGTRLSVL.

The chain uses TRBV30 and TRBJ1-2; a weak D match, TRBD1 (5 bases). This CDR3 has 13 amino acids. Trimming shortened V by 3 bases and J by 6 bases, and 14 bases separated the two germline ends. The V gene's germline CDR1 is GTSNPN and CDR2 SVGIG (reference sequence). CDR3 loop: CAWRGRAVDGYTF. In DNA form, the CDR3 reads TGTGCCTGGAGGGGCAGGGCGGTAGATGGCTACACCTTC.

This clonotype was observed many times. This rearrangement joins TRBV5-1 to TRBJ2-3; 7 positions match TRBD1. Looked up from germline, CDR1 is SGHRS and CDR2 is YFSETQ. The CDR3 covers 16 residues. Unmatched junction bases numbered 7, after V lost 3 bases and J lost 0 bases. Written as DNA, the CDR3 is TGCGCCAGCAGCTCAGCGGACAGGCCTAGCACAGATACGCAGTATTTT. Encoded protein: CASSSADRPSTDTQYF.

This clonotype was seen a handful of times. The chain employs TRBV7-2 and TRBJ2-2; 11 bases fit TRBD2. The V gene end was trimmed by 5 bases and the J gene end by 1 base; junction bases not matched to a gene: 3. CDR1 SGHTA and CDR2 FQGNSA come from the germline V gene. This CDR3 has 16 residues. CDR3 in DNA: TGTGCCAGCAGCCTGGGACTAGCGGTGAACACCGGGGAGCTGTTTTTT. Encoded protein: CASSLGLAVNTGELFF.

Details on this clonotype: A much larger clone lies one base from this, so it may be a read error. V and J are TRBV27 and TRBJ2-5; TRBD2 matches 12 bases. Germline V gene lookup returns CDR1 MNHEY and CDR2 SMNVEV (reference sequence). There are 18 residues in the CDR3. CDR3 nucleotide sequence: TGTGCCGGCAGTCACCGACTAGCGGGGGCTGGGTACCAAGAGACCCAGTACTTC. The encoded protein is CAGSHRLAGAGYQETQYF.

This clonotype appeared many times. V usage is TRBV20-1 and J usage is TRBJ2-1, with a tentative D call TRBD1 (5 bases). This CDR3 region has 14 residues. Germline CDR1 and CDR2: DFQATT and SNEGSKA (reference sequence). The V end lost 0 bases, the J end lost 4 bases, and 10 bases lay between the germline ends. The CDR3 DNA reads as TGCAGTGCTAGAGATGACAGCAGATACAATGAGCAGTTCTTC. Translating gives CSARDDSRYNEQFF.

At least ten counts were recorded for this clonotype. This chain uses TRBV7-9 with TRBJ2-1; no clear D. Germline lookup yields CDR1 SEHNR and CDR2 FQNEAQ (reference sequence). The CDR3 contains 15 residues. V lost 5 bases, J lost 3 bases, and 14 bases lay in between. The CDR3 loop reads CASSPRIEVYNEQFF. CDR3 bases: TGTGCCAGCAGCCCGCGAATCGAAGTCTACAATGAGCAGTTCTTC.

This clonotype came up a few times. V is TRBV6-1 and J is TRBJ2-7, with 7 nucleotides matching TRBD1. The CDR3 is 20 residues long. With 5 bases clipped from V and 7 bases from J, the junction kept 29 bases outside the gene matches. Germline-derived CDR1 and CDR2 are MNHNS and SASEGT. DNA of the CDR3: TGTGCCAGCAGTCCGAGGATCCTATCTACAGGGGCCTACTCCTACAATGAGCAGTACTTC. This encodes CASSPRILSTGAYSYNEQYF.

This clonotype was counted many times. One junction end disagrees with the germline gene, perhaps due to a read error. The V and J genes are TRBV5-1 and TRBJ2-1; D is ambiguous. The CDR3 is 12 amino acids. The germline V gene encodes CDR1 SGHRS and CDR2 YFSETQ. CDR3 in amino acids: CASSLDRNEQFF. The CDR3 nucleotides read TGTGCCAGCAGCCTCGACCGTAATGAGCAGTTCTTC.

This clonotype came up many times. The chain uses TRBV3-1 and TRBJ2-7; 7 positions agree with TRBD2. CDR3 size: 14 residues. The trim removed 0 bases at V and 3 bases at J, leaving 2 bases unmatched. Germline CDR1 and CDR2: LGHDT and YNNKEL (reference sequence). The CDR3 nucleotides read TGTGCCAGCAGCCAAGAAGGGACTATCTACGAGCAGTACTTC. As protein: CASSQEGTIYEQYF.

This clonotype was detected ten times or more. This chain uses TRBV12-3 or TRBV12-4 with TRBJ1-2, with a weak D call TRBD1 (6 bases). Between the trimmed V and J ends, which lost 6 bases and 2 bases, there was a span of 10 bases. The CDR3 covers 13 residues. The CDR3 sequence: CASRRDTNYGYTF. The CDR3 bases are TGTGCCAGCAGGAGGGACACGAACTATGGCTACACCTTC.

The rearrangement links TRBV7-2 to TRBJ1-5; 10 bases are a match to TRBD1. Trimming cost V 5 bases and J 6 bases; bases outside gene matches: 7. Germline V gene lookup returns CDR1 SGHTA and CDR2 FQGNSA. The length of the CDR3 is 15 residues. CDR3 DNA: TGTGCCAGCAGCCCGGACAGGGGGGGGGGTCAGCCCCAGCATTTT. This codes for CASSPDRGGGQPQHF.

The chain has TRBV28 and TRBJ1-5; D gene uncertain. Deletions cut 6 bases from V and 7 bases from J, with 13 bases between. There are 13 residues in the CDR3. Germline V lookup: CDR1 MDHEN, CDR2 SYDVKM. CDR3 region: CASRTPKGQPQHF. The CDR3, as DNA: TGTGCCAGCAGAACCCCGAAGGGACAGCCCCAGCATTTT.

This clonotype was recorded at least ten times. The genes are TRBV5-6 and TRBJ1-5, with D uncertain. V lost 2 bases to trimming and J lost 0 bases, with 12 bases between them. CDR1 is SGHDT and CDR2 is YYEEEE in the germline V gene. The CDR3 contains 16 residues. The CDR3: CASSFRAQASNQPQHF. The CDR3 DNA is TGTGCCAGCAGCTTTCGAGCCCAGGCTAGCAATCAGCCCCAGCATTTT.

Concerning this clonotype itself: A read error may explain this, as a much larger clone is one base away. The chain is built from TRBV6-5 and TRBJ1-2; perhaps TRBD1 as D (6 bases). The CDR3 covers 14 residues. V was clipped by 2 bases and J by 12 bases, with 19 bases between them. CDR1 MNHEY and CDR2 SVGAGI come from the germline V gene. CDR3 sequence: CASSYTGQLSGHTF. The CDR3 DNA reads TGTGCCAGCAGTTACACCGGACAGCTCTCGGGCCACACCTTC.

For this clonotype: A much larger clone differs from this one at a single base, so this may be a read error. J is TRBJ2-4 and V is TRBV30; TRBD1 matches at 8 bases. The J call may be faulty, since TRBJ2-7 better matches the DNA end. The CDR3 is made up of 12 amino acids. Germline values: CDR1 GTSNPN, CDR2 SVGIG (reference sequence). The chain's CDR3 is CAGSGQGYEQYF. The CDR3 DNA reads TGTGCCGGGAGTGGACAGGGCTACGAGCAGTACTTC.

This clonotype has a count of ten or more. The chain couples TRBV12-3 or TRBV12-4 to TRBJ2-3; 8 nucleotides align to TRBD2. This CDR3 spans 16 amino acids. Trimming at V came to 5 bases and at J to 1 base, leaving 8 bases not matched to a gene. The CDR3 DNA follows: TGTGCCAGCAGTCCCCTCGGAGCGGGGGGCACAGATACGCAGTATTTT. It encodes CASSPLGAGGTDTQYF.

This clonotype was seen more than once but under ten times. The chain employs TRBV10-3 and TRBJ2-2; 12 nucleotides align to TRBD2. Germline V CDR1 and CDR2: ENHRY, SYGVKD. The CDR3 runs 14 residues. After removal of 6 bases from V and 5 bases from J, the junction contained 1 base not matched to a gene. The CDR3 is CAIRTSGGTGELFF. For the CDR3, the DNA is TGTGCCATCAGAACTAGCGGGGGGACCGGGGAGCTGTTTTTT.

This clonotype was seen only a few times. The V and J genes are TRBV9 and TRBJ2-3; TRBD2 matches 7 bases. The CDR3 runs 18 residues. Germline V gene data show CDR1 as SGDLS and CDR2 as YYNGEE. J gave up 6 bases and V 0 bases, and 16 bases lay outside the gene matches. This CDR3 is CASSVDPGLAAGRDTQYF. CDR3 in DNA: TGTGCCAGCAGCGTAGATCCGGGCCTAGCGGCAGGTAGGGATACGCAGTATTTT.